Detailed here is one TCR beta chain. The antigen is not known. The study sampled blood at baseline, cycle 4 day 1, and cycle 7 day 1. This specimen belongs to a study of OX40 agonist ivuxolimab in advanced cancers. The study's findings and limits: Clones of CD4+ and CD8+ blood T cells grew by week 6 at doses of 0.1 to 3.0 mg/kg. Some patients who did not respond also had low normalized T-cell clonal expansion.

Germline-derived CDR1 and CDR2 are SNHLY and FYNNEI. This CDR3 is built from 14 residues. Trimming pared 6 bases from V and 6 bases from J, leaving 15 bases between. The protocol was immunoSEQ multiplex PCR, while the TCRdb copy is restricted to in-frame clones and leaves out a portion. The sample has 48,000 or so clones; about 88% are singletons. The TCR was taken from an adult with an advanced solid tumor such as melanoma, head and neck, liver or kidney cancer. The rearrangement uses TRBV2 and TRBJ1-5, with D uncertain. The material sequenced was CD4+ or CD8+ T cells sorted from blood, taken in a trial of the OX40 agonist ivuxolimab. The CDR3 DNA reads TGTGCCAGCAGGGGCGGATTAGAGGGTCAGCCCCAGCATTTT. This translates into CASRGGLEGQPQHF.